These 3 T cell receptor beta chains came from one sample sequenced in a study of blood T cell repertoires in COVID-19. Profiling relied on immunoSEQ multiplex PCR, and the TCRdb table lists in-frame clones only, not all of them. Altogether approximately 130,000 clones are present, approximately 87% being singletons, with the ten largest covering about 2%. Source material: peripheral blood. These receptors all come from a woman aged 45 to 65 with acute or convalescent COVID-19.

The J gene is TRBJ1-1, the V gene TRBV19; D might be TRBD1 (6 bases). CDR1 and CDR2 (germline): LNHDA, SQIVND (reference sequence). With 5 bases removed from V and 7 bases from J, the gap between germline ends came to 23 bases. This CDR3 comprises 16 residues. The CDR3 DNA is TGTGCCAGTAGTCTGGGGACACATCCGTCTCTTCTTGAAGCTTTCTTT. Amino acids: CASSLGTHPSLLEAFF.

This sequence joins TRBV11-2 and TRBJ2-5; TRBD1 matches at 9 bases. The V segment lost 2 bases and the J segment 5 bases; nucleotides outside the gene matches: 6. In germline, CDR1 is SGHAT, CDR2 FQNNGV. The CDR3 is 15 residues long. CDR3 sequence (DNA): TGTGCCAGCAGCTTACTGGGACAGGGCCGGGAGACCCAGTACTTC. Translating gives CASSLLGQGRETQYF.

This chain links TRBV15 with TRBJ2-7; D might be TRBD2 (7 bases). Trimming took 6 bases from V and 0 from J, leaving 18 bases between them. This CDR3 is 16 amino acids long. Germline CDR1 is LNHNV and CDR2 is YYDKDF (reference sequence). This CDR3 reads CATSRVAGATSYEQYF. The CDR3, as DNA: TGTGCCACCAGTCGGGTGGCGGGGGCCACCTCCTACGAGCAGTACTTC.